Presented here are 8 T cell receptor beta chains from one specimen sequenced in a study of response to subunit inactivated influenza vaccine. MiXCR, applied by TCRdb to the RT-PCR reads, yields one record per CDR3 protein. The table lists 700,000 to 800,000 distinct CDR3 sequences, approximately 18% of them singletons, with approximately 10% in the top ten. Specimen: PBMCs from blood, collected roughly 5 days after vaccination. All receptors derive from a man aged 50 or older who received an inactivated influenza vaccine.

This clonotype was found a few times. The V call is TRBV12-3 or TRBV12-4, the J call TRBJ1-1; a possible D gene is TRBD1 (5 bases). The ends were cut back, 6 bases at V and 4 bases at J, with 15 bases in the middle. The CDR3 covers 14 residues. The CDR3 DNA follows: TGTGCCAGCAGCCACAGGAGATCCGGCACTGAAGCTTTCTTT. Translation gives CASSHRRSGTEAFF.

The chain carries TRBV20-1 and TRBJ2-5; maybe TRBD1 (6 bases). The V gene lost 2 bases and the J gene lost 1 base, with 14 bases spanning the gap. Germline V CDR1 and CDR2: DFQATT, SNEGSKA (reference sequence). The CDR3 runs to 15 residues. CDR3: CSARSRGRGQETQYF. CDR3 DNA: TGCAGTGCTAGAAGCAGGGGTCGGGGCCAAGAGACCCAGTACTTC.

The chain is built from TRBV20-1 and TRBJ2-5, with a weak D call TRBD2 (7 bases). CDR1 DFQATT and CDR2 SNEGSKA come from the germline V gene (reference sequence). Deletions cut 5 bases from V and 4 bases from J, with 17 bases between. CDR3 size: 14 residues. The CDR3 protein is CSAPGAGARETQYF. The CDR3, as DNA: TGCAGTGCTCCAGGGGCGGGGGCGAGAGAGACCCAGTACTTC.

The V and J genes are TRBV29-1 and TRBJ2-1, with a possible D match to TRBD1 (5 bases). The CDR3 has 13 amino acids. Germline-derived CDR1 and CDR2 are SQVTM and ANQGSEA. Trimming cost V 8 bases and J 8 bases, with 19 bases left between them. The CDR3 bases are TGCAGCTCCCACAAGGGCCAAGGGGATGAGCAGTTCTTC. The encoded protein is CSSHKGQGDEQFF.

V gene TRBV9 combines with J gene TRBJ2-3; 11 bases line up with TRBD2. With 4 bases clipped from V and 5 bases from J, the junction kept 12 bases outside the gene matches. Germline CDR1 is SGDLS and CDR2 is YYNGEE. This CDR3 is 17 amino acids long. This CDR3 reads CASSSQKSLAGVDTQYF. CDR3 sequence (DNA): TGTGCCAGCAGCTCCCAGAAATCACTAGCGGGAGTAGATACGCAGTATTTT.

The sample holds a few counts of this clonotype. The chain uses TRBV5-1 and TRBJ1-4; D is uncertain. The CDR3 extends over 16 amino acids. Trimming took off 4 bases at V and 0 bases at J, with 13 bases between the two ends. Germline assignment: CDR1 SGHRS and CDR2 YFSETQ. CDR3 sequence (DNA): TGCGCCAGCAGCGTTCGTGAGGCTGCAACTAATGAAAAACTGTTTTTT. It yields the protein CASSVREAATNEKLFF.

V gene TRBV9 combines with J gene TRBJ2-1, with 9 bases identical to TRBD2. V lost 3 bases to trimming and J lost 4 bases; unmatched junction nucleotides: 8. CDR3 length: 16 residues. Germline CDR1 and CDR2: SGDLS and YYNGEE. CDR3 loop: CASSAAGTSRYNEQFF. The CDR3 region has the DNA TGTGCCAGCAGCGCTGCCGGGACTAGCCGATACAATGAGCAGTTCTTC.

This CDR3 reads CSARDPFGGVDTQYF. As DNA, the CDR3 is TGCAGTGCTAGAGATCCGTTTGGGGGAGTGGATACGCAGTATTTT. The chain links TRBV20-1 to TRBJ2-3; D is perhaps TRBD1 or TRBD2 (5 bases each). Trimming took 0 bases from V and 6 from J, leaving 16 bases between them. Germline loops: CDR1 DFQATT, CDR2 SNEGSKA (reference sequence). This CDR3 contains 15 residues.